Below are 9 T cell receptor beta chains sequenced from a single sample in a study of CD8 T cells in Susac syndrome (dated by TCRdb to between 2018 and 2021). The library was built by means of the immunoSEQ multiplex PCR assay. RNA was extracted with the RNeasy kit and roughly 0.5 to 1 ug was reverse transcribed using random hexamers. Through fastp at Q25 and MiXCR, TCRdb rebuilt clones from the public reads, retaining in-frame beta chains. Records with the same CDR3 protein are collapsed into one entry carrying the most frequent genes and DNA. This sample is represented by 250,000 to 300,000 distinct CDR3 sequences; approximately 85% of them were singletons. Approximately 0.2% of the sample comes from the top ten. Sequenced: CD8+ T cells from PBMCs. Source of these receptors: a human donor with multiple sclerosis.

The chain has TRBV3-1 and TRBJ2-1, with D possibly being TRBD1 or TRBD2 (5 bases each). The ends were cut back, 0 bases at V and 6 bases at J, with 18 bases in the middle. The CDR3 is 17 residues long. Germline V gene lookup returns CDR1 LGHDT and CDR2 YNNKEL (reference sequence). Here the CDR3 DNA reads TGTGCCAGCAGCCAAGAGGCCGGGACCTTGGTTGTCAATGAGCAGTTCTTC. This codes for CASSQEAGTLVVNEQFF.

Written as DNA, the CDR3 is TGTGCCAGCAGTGTCGACGAAAGTCTCTACGAGCAGTACTTC. Protein product: CASSVDESLYEQYF. V gene TRBV6-2 or TRBV6-3 combines with J gene TRBJ2-7; no clear D. The germline gives CDR1 MNHEY, CDR2 SVGEGT. The CDR3 runs 14 residues. V was trimmed by 5 bases and J by 3 bases, leaving 14 bases between them.

The chain recombines TRBV4-2 with TRBJ2-5; weak D call: TRBD1 (5 bases). The length of the CDR3 is 15 residues. V was pared by 2 bases and J by 3 bases, with 13 bases between. The germline CDR1 and CDR2 sequences are LGHNA and YNFKEQ. CDR3 DNA sequence: TGTGCCAGCAGCCAACGACAGTCGGACAAAGAGACCCAGTACTTC. Encoded protein: CASSQRQSDKETQYF.

The gene calls are TRBV29-1 and TRBJ2-2; a weak D match, TRBD2 (6 bases). V gave up 4 bases and J gave up 1 base, with 19 bases separating them. This CDR3 is 17 amino acids long. Germline V gene data show CDR1 as SQVTM and CDR2 as ANQGSEA. The CDR3 coding sequence is TGCAGCGTTGGGGGGGTGGAGGGTTCCAAGAACACCGGGGAGCTGTTTTTT. Residues: CSVGGVEGSKNTGELFF.

This clonotype has a single count. The CDR3: CASSLLGYQPQHF. In DNA, the CDR3 is TGTGCCAGCAGTTTACTGGGTTATCAGCCCCAGCATTTT. V usage is TRBV12-3 or TRBV12-4 and J usage is TRBJ1-5; D is uncertain. The length of the CDR3 is 13 residues. V was trimmed by 2 bases and J by 5 bases, leaving 7 bases between them.

The rearrangement links TRBV24-1 to TRBJ2-1; 8 nucleotides agree with TRBD2. CDR1 and CDR2 from the germline V gene are KGHDR and SFDVKD. The CDR3 runs to 18 residues. V dropped 3 bases and J dropped 2; count of bases not matched to a gene: 11. The CDR3: CATSDRPIAGSTYNEQFF. CDR3 in DNA: TGTGCCACCAGTGATAGGCCCATAGCGGGGAGTACCTACAATGAGCAGTTCTTC.

The V and J genes are TRBV6-2 or TRBV6-3 and TRBJ2-7; 9 positions agree with TRBD1. CDR1 and CDR2 from the germline V gene are MNHEY and SVGEGT. V dropped 9 bases and J dropped 1; count of bases not matched to a gene: 7. This CDR3 spans 14 amino acids. CDR3 residues: CASRRTGASYEQYF. Here the CDR3 DNA reads TGTGCCAGTCGCCGGACAGGGGCTTCCTACGAGCAGTACTTC.

The chain is built from TRBV27 and TRBJ1-1; 11 bases align to TRBD1. CDR3 length: 17 residues. V lost 6 bases to trimming and J lost 10 bases; unmatched junction nucleotides: 19. Germline-derived CDR1 and CDR2 are MNHEY and SMNVEV (reference sequence). The CDR3 region is CASSDGTGGARLRGAFF. The CDR3, as DNA: TGTGCCAGCAGCGACGGGACAGGGGGTGCGAGGCTCCGCGGAGCTTTCTTT.

V is TRBV20-1 and J is TRBJ2-7; D may be TRBD1 (6 bases). V shed 8 bases and J shed 3 bases, with 20 bases lying between them. Germline V lookup: CDR1 DFQATT, CDR2 SNEGSKA (reference sequence). This CDR3 is built from 14 residues. CDR3 nucleotide sequence: TGCAGTTTGAACCCAGGGGCTAGCATCTACGAGCAGTACTTC. Its protein is CSLNPGASIYEQYF.